One sample yielded the 11 T cell receptor beta chains listed below, sequenced in a study of T cells in Graves' hyperthyroidism and ophthalmopathy. There were TCR beta CDR3 regions amplified from RNA transcripts. Researchers ran a first-round RT-PCR on the TCR CDR3 using the HTBI primer set. TCRdb redid the calling of the multiplex PCR reads with MiXCR, one entry per CDR3 protein. This table has approximately 510,000 distinct CDR3 sequences, around 21% appearing once. The specimen sequenced was blood. The receptor source for this set is a man younger than 35 with Graves' hyperthyroidism.

This clonotype occurred many times. The rearrangement uses TRBV6-1 and TRBJ2-2; no clear D gene. There are 10 residues in the CDR3. Per germline, CDR1 MNHNS and CDR2 SASEGT. CDR3 DNA: TGTGCACATGAGGTCGGGGAGCTGTTTTTT. Translating gives CAHEVGELFF.

DNA of the CDR3: TGTGCCAGCAGACTTCGGGGCGAGGGCACCGGGGAGCTGTTTTTT. Its translation is CASRLRGEGTGELFF. The V and J genes are TRBV11-3 and TRBJ2-2; tentatively, D is TRBD1 or TRBD2 (5 bases each). The V end was cut by 6 bases, the J end by 4 bases, with 15 bases between. Germline assignment: CDR1 SGHNT and CDR2 YENEEA. This CDR3 contains 15 residues.

This clonotype was recorded at least ten times. The rearrangement uses TRBV28 and TRBJ1-5; perhaps TRBD1 as D (5 bases). This CDR3 contains 16 residues. V was trimmed by 4 bases and J by 2 bases, leaving 15 bases between them. Germline V gene lookup returns CDR1 MDHEN and CDR2 SYDVKM. This chain's CDR3 is CASSSWTWGGNQPQHF. CDR3 in DNA: TGTGCCAGCAGTTCATGGACCTGGGGGGGCAATCAGCCCCAGCATTTT.

The rearrangement links TRBV28 to TRBJ2-5, with 8 bases identical to TRBD1. Per the germline V gene, CDR1 is MDHEN and CDR2 is SYDVKM. The CDR3 covers 15 residues. The V segment lost 8 bases and the J segment 4 bases; nucleotides outside the gene matches: 12. The CDR3 loop is CASSKRQGALETQYF. In DNA form, the CDR3 reads TGTGCCAGCTCGAAGCGGCAGGGGGCCTTAGAGACCCAGTACTTC.

This clonotype was counted many times. Here the CDR3 DNA reads TGTGCCAGCGAGGCTCCTGGAGGGCAGCCCCAGCATTTT. Translating it yields CASEAPGGQPQHF. The chain employs TRBV7-3 and TRBJ1-5, with D unclear. CDR1 SGHTA and CDR2 FQGTGA come from the germline V gene. The V end was cut by 8 bases, the J end by 7 bases, with 15 bases between. The CDR3 loop spans 13 amino acids.

This clonotype was observed at least ten times. The V and J genes are TRBV11-2 and TRBJ2-5; 8 positions agree with TRBD2. CDR3 length equals 18 residues. The germline V gene has CDR1 SGHAT and CDR2 FQNNGV. Trimming cost V 6 bases and J 3 bases; bases outside gene matches: 18. The CDR3: CASRPTTSARLYEETQYF. The CDR3 DNA sequence: TGTGCCAGCAGACCCACGACTAGCGCTCGGTTATATGAAGAGACCCAGTACTTC.

The chain is built from TRBV6-2 or TRBV6-3 and TRBJ2-4, with TRBD2 as a possible D gene (6 bases). CDR1 MNHEY and CDR2 SVGEGT come from the germline V gene. The CDR3 totals 14 residues. V was clipped by 6 bases and J by 11 bases, with 20 bases between them. CDR3: CASSPTIVAGFQYF. As DNA, the CDR3 is TGTGCCAGCAGCCCCACCATTGTCGCGGGGTTTCAGTACTTC.

The chain recombines TRBV6-1 with TRBJ1-2; D is ambiguous. This CDR3 comprises 14 residues. V was cut by 0 bases and J by 4 bases, with 9 bases left in between. CDR1 MNHNS and CDR2 SASEGT come from the germline V gene. CDR3 bases: TGTGCCAGCAGTGAAGCGGGGTATGTCTATGGCTACACCTTC. Protein sequence: CASSEAGYVYGYTF.

With respect to this clonotype: A read error may be the cause here, since a much bigger clone is one base away. The rearrangement uses TRBV6-5 and TRBJ1-3; D not certain. The germline V gene has CDR1 MNHEY and CDR2 SVGAGI. The CDR3 runs 16 residues. V was shortened by 7 bases and J by 0 bases, with 16 bases between the two germline ends. The chain's CDR3 is CASTLLSMGSGNTIYF. CDR3 in DNA: TGTGCCAGCACTTTATTGTCTATGGGCTCTGGAAACACCATATATTTT.

This chain joins TRBV5-1 and TRBJ2-7; D is perhaps TRBD1 or TRBD2 (6 bases each). Between the trimmed V and J ends, which lost 4 bases and 2 bases, there was a span of 16 bases. Germline CDR1 and CDR2: SGHRS and YFSETQ. CDR3 length: 15 amino acids. The CDR3 loop reads CASSPFGGPTYEQYF. The CDR3 bases are TGCGCCAGCAGCCCCTTCGGGGGCCCCACCTACGAGCAGTACTTC.

This clonotype was found many times. V is TRBV2 and J is TRBJ1-1; 8 nucleotides agree with TRBD1. The V and J ends lost 3 bases and 6 bases, in that order; junction bases with no gene match: 6. Per the germline V gene, CDR1 is SNHLY and CDR2 is FYNNEI. The CDR3 contains 14 residues. CDR3 DNA: TGTGCCAGCAGTGATTGGCAGGGGGCCCCTGAAGCTTTCTTT. Protein product: CASSDWQGAPEAFF.